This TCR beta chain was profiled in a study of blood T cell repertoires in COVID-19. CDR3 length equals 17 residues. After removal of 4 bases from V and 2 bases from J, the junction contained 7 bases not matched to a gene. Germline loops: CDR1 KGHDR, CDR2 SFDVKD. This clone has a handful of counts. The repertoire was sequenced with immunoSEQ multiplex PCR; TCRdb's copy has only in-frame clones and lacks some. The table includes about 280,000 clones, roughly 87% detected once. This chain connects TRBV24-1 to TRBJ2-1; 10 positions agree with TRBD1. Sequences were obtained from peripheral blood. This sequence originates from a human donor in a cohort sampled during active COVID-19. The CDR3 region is CATSDGGTGATYNEQFF. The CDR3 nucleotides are TGTGCCACCAGTGACGGGGGGACAGGGGCCACCTACAATGAGCAGTTCTTC.